The 9 T cell receptor beta chains below were found in one sample sequenced in a study of blood T cell repertoires in COVID-19. Clones were sequenced by immunoSEQ multiplex PCR, and TCRdb holds only the in-frame ones, with some missing. The data hold around 42,000 clones, with roughly 83% observed a single time. The specimen sequenced was peripheral blood. These receptor sequences come from a woman aged 55 to 70 with acute or convalescent COVID-19.

The chain links TRBV5-4 to TRBJ2-1, with a tentative D call TRBD1 (5 bases). The V and J ends lost 0 bases and 1 base respectively, with 14 bases between them. Germline CDR1 is SGHNT and CDR2 is YYREEE (reference sequence). The CDR3 spans 17 residues. The DNA for the CDR3 is TGTGCCAGCAGCTTGGGACAGCGACGTAGGTCCTACAATGAGCAGTTCTTC. Residues: CASSLGQRRRSYNEQFF.

The chain is built from TRBV3-1 (or the pseudogene TRBV3-2) and TRBJ2-7, with D perhaps matching TRBD1 (5 bases). Looked up from germline, CDR1 is LGHDT and CDR2 is YNNKEL (reference sequence). This CDR3 has 13 residues. V dropped 0 bases and J dropped 6 bases, with 9 bases sitting between them. The CDR3 sequence is CASSQDRVREQYF. The CDR3 DNA reads TGTGCCAGCAGCCAAGACAGGGTCCGCGAGCAGTACTTC.

The chain has TRBV2 and TRBJ1-1; 12 bases align to TRBD1. The V gene's germline CDR1 is SNHLY and CDR2 FYNNEI. CDR3 length: 15 residues. J lost 4 bases, V lost 7 bases, and 7 bases had no gene match. CDR3: CASKGQGALGTEAFF. The CDR3 DNA sequence: TGTGCCAGCAAGGGACAGGGGGCGCTGGGCACTGAAGCTTTCTTT.

On this clone: This sample also contains other DNA sequences that code for the same CDR3. The chain employs TRBV29-1 and TRBJ1-3; D is perhaps TRBD1 (6 bases). The CDR3 has 11 residues. Germline loops: CDR1 SQVTM, CDR2 ANQGSEA. Between the trimmed V and J ends, which lost 7 bases and 4 bases, there was a span of 8 bases. CDR3 sequence reads: CSGGQGNTIYF. In nucleotides, the CDR3 is TGCAGCGGAGGACAGGGAAACACCATATATTTT.

This clone was observed once. The genes are TRBV19 and TRBJ1-1; D is possibly TRBD1 (6 bases). This CDR3 region has 14 residues. Germline V gives CDR1 LNHDA, CDR2 SQIVND (reference sequence). V was clipped by 6 bases and J by 2 bases, with 13 bases between them. The CDR3 DNA follows: TGTGCCAGTAGCCGAAACAGGGAAAACACTGAAGCTTTCTTT. It encodes CASSRNRENTEAFF.

This chain joins TRBV19 and TRBJ2-1, with D tentatively TRBD2 (5 bases). Trimming shortened V by 6 bases and J by 0 bases, and 9 bases separated the two germline ends. CDR3 length equals 14 residues. Germline V gives CDR1 LNHDA, CDR2 SQIVND (reference sequence). The CDR3 sequence is CASRRGSSYNEQFF. DNA of the CDR3: TGTGCCAGTAGACGGGGAAGCTCCTACAATGAGCAGTTCTTC.

This chain uses TRBV29-1 with TRBJ1-1; 7 nucleotides agree with TRBD1. The V segment lost 4 bases and the J segment 3 bases; nucleotides outside the gene matches: 8. The CDR3 length is 14 residues. The germline V gene has CDR1 SQVTM and CDR2 ANQGSEA. In nucleotides, the CDR3 is TGCAGCGTTGGAGGGACAGCGAGGGACACTGAAGCTTTCTTT. Protein: CSVGGTARDTEAFF.

This clone was detected only a few times. This chain uses TRBV9 with TRBJ1-2; D remains unclear. The CDR3 runs 14 residues. Per germline, CDR1 SGDLS and CDR2 YYNGEE. V lost 1 base and J 9 bases, leaving 16 bases between the germline ends. The CDR3 DNA follows: TGTGCCAGCAGCGTATCCCCCCAAACACCGAGCTACACCTTC. Protein product: CASSVSPQTPSYTF. Based on the CDR3 plus reference TRBV9 and TRBJ1-2, the full variable domain is DSGVTQTPKHLITATGQRVTLRCSPRSGDLSVYWYQQSLDQGLQFLIQYYNGEERAKGNILERFSAQQFPDLHSELNLSSLELGDSALYFCASSVSPQTPSYTFGSGTRLTVV.

The chain uses TRBV5-1 and TRBJ2-1, with a tentative D call TRBD1 (6 bases). This CDR3 is built from 14 residues. Germline CDR1 SGHRS, CDR2 YFSETQ. Trimming cost V 1 base and J 5 bases, with 10 bases left between them. The chain's CDR3 is CASSLTGPDNEQFF. DNA for the CDR3: TGCGCCAGCAGCTTGACAGGGCCCGACAATGAGCAGTTCTTC.